This section outlines one T cell receptor beta chain sequence together with its context. As yet, its antigen is unknown. Reverse transcription used roughly 0.5 to 1 ug RNA and random hexamers. Using its own MiXCR run on the immunoSEQ multiplex PCR reads, TCRdb lists one record per CDR3 protein. Among 75,000 or so distinct CDR3 sequences, 94% were seen once, and the ten largest hold less than 0.95%. The data derive from a study of CD8 T cells in Susac syndrome. Study-wide findings and caveats: Peak Susac CD8+ clonal expansion was seen in TEMRA cells and active patients.

The CDR3 is 11 residues long. Germline values: CDR1 SGHNT, CDR2 YYREEE (reference sequence). The V end was cut by 4 bases, the J end by 8 bases, with 7 bases between. Sequencing targeted TCR beta in blood CD8+ and CD4+ T cells. FACS enriched CD8+ TEMRA cells, while bulk CD8+ and CD4+ were negatively isolated. Sequencing was performed on CD8+ T cells from PBMCs. V and J are TRBV5-4 and TRBJ2-1; a weak D match, TRBD1 (5 bases). This clonotype was obtained from a human donor with Susac syndrome. The CDR3 sequence: CASSTRDEQFF. In DNA, the CDR3 is TGTGCCAGCAGCACCAGGGATGAGCAGTTCTTC.